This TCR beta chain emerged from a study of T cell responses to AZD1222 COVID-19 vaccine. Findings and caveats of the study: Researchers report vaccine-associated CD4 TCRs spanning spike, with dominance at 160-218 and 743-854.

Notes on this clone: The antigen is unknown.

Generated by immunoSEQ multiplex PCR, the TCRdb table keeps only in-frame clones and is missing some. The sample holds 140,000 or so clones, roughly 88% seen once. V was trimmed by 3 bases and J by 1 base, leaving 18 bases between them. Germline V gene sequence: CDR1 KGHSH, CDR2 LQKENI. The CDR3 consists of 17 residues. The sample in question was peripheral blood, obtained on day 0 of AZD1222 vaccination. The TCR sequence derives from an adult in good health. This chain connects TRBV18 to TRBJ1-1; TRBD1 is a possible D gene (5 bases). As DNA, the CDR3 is TGTGCCAGCTCACCTACCGTGCCAGGGCTGGGGAACACTGAAGCTTTCTTT. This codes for CASSPTVPGLGNTEAFF.